These 18 T cell receptor beta chains were sequenced from one sample in a study of T-cell reconstitution after alpha-beta-depleted transplantation in children. Molecular barcoding with unique molecular identifiers was used for the TCRbeta library. TCRdb re-analysed the PCR reads in MiXCR, keeping a single row per CDR3 protein. There are approximately 500,000 distinct CDR3 sequences in the sample; about 10% occur only once, and about 2% lies in the top ten. The sequences come from PBMCs, collected before TCRalphabeta/CD19-depleted stem cell transplant. Receptors originate from a child aged 2 to 15 with inherited bone marrow failure, due to receive a stem cell transplant.

This clonotype was seen ten or more times. The chain combines TRBV20-1 with TRBJ2-7; no clear D. V dropped 6 bases and J dropped 0 bases, with 15 bases sitting between them. The CDR3 sequence is 14 residues long. Germline CDR1 DFQATT, CDR2 SNEGSKA (reference sequence). CDR3 nucleotide sequence: TGCAGTGCCCTCCGCCTGGCGGTCTCCTACGAGCAGTACTTC. Protein: CSALRLAVSYEQYF.

This clonotype was counted ten times or more. The chain uses TRBV25-1 and TRBJ1-2; 9 nucleotides agree with TRBD1. V was pared by 1 base and J by 8 bases, with 14 bases of the junction left unmatched. The CDR3 runs to 17 residues. Germline CDR1 and CDR2: MGHDK and SYGVNS. The CDR3: CASSESGAWGQGSGYTF. The CDR3 DNA sequence: TGTGCCAGCAGTGAATCAGGGGCATGGGGACAGGGCTCCGGCTACACCTTC.

The sample holds a few counts of this clonotype. This chain uses TRBV12-5 with TRBJ2-5; unclear D gene. Trimming removed 6 bases from V and 4 bases from J, with 6 bases in between. Germline CDR1 LGHNT, CDR2 FRNRAP. CDR3 length: 11 amino acids. CDR3 DNA sequence: TGTGCTAGTGGCCTGCGAGAGACCCAGTACTTC. It yields the protein CASGLRETQYF.

Concerning this clonotype: It may be a read error: a sequence one base away is much more abundant. The V call is TRBV2, the J call TRBJ2-1; D unclear. Germline CDR1 is SNHLY and CDR2 is FYNNEI. This CDR3 is built from 18 residues. The CDR3, as DNA: TGTGCCAGCAGTGACCCGTGGCCTATAAAAGACTCCTACAGTGAGCAGTTCTTC. This sequence encodes CASSDPWPIKDSYSEQFF.

In its sample, this clonotype was seen a few times. The J gene is TRBJ2-7, the V gene TRBV7-9; D perhaps matches TRBD2 (6 bases). Trimming shortened V by 7 bases and J by 6 bases, and 19 bases separated the two germline ends. Germline V gene data show CDR1 as SEHNR and CDR2 as FQNEAQ (reference sequence). This CDR3 is built from 14 residues. The CDR3 bases are TGTGCCAGCAACCAGGGACTCCGCCAGGGCGAGCAGTACTTC. Translating gives CASNQGLRQGEQYF.

This clonotype appeared many times. The V call is TRBV29-1, the J call TRBJ2-3; no firm D call. Trimming removed 4 bases at V and 6 bases at J, with 8 bases between. This CDR3 comprises 11 residues. Germline CDR1 reads SQVTM; CDR2 reads ANQGSEA. The CDR3 sequence: CSVAPTDTQYF. Written as DNA, the CDR3 is TGCAGCGTTGCCCCCACTGATACGCAGTATTTT.

This rearrangement joins TRBV30 to TRBJ2-2; TRBD1 matches 7 bases. The CDR3 covers 15 residues. J was trimmed by 6 bases and V by 1 base; bases with no gene match: 8. CDR1 and CDR2 (germline): GTSNPN, SVGIG (reference sequence). CDR3 loop: CAWSDGRGYPGELFF. DNA for the CDR3: TGTGCCTGGAGTGATGGCAGGGGGTATCCCGGGGAGCTGTTTTTT.

J is TRBJ2-2 and V is TRBV6-2 or TRBV6-3; tentatively, D is TRBD2 (6 bases). Germline V CDR1 and CDR2: MNHEY, SVGEGT. The CDR3 runs to 16 residues. Trimming removed 0 bases at V and 9 bases at J, with 17 bases between. The DNA for the CDR3 is TGTGCCAGCAGTTACTCGGACGCGGGGCCGTTGAGGGAGCTGTTTTTT. Encoded protein: CASSYSDAGPLRELFF.

This clonotype has a handful of counts. The chain employs TRBV7-2 and TRBJ2-2; 9 positions match TRBD2. The CDR3 loop spans 14 amino acids. Looked up from germline, CDR1 is SGHTA and CDR2 is FQGNSA. The V and J ends lost 1 base and 7 bases, in that order; junction bases with no gene match: 1. The CDR3 loop is CASSLGGGVGELFF. The CDR3 nucleotides read TGTGCCAGCAGCTTAGGCGGGGGGGTCGGGGAGCTGTTTTTT.

Here the CDR3 DNA reads TGTGCCTGGAGTGGTACTAGCGGGAGTACAGATACGCAGTATTTT. Translating gives CAWSGTSGSTDTQYF. The chain has TRBV30 and TRBJ2-3, with 11 nucleotides matching TRBD2. Germline V gives CDR1 GTSNPN, CDR2 SVGIG (reference sequence). This CDR3 is 15 amino acids long. V gave up 1 base and J gave up 3 bases; unmatched junction bases: 3.

The rearrangement links TRBV18 to TRBJ1-2; TRBD1 matches at 8 bases. The germline gives CDR1 KGHSH, CDR2 LQKENI. This CDR3 region has 15 residues. J gave up 7 bases and V 3 bases, and 10 bases lay outside the gene matches. CDR3 residues: CASSPDRGEEGGYTF. Written as DNA, the CDR3 is TGTGCCAGCTCACCCGACAGGGGAGAAGAGGGTGGCTACACCTTC.

This clonotype occurred a few times. The chain joins TRBV5-1 to TRBJ2-7, with TRBD2 matching 10 bases. Germline V gene sequence: CDR1 SGHRS, CDR2 YFSETQ. This CDR3 has 15 amino acids. Germline trimming cut 0 bases from V and 5 bases from J; bases unmatched to any gene: 5. The DNA of the CDR3 is TGCGCCAGCAGCTTGGGACTAGCGGGTGGCCACGAGCAGTACTTC. Its protein product is CASSLGLAGGHEQYF.

This clonotype appeared many times. The rearrangement uses TRBV3-1 and TRBJ2-1; D is possibly TRBD1 (6 bases). The CDR3 is made up of 15 amino acids. The germline V and J ends were trimmed by 1 base and 5 bases, with 12 bases remaining between them. CDR1 is LGHDT, CDR2 YNNKEL, per germline (reference sequence). CDR3: CASSQVGQGHNEQFF. In nucleotides, the CDR3 is TGTGCCAGCAGCCAAGTTGGCCAGGGGCACAATGAGCAGTTCTTC.

At least ten counts were recorded for this clonotype. The J gene is TRBJ2-1, the V gene TRBV9; D possibly matches TRBD1 or TRBD2 (7 bases each). The V end was cut by 2 bases, the J end by 7 bases, with 16 bases between. Germline V gene lookup returns CDR1 SGDLS and CDR2 YYNGEE. The CDR3 has 15 amino acids. Here the CDR3 DNA reads TGTGCCAGCAGCGTTTCCAGGGGGGGACTAAATGAGCAGTTCTTC. Encoded protein: CASSVSRGGLNEQFF.

This clonotype showed up many times. V and J are TRBV20-1 and TRBJ2-4; weak D call: TRBD2 (5 bases). This CDR3 is built from 13 residues. The V and J ends lost 6 bases and 2 bases respectively, with 11 bases between them. Germline CDR1 reads DFQATT; CDR2 reads SNEGSKA (reference sequence). Written as DNA, the CDR3 is TGCAGTGCCGAGGACTCTTCCAAAAACATTCAGTACTTC. Amino acids: CSAEDSSKNIQYF.

The chain recombines TRBV20-1 with TRBJ2-7, with 11 bases matching TRBD2. The CDR3 has 16 residues. V dropped 6 bases and J dropped 2; count of bases not matched to a gene: 12. Germline V gives CDR1 DFQATT, CDR2 SNEGSKA (reference sequence). CDR3 DNA: TGCAGTGCCCGCCGGGCGACTAGCGGGAATCCCTACGAGCAGTACTTC. Residues: CSARRATSGNPYEQYF.

The CDR3 region is CASSQGVALYF. The CDR3 nucleotides are TGCGCCAGCAGCCAAGGAGTAGCTTTGTATTTT. This chain joins TRBV4-1 and TRBJ2-3; D unresolved. V lost 1 base, J lost 14 bases, and 10 bases lay in between. The CDR3 is made up of 11 amino acids. Germline CDR1 MGHRA, CDR2 YSYEKL.

This clonotype was found a few times. The rearrangement joins TRBV30 to TRBJ1-1; D gene uncertain. Germline-derived CDR1 and CDR2 are GTSNPN and SVGIG (reference sequence). The CDR3 consists of 13 residues. Trimming cost V 0 bases and J 8 bases, with 13 bases left between them. CDR3 DNA: TGTGCCTGGAGTGTACGAGAGTGGACCGAAGCTTTCTTT. It specifies CAWSVREWTEAFF.